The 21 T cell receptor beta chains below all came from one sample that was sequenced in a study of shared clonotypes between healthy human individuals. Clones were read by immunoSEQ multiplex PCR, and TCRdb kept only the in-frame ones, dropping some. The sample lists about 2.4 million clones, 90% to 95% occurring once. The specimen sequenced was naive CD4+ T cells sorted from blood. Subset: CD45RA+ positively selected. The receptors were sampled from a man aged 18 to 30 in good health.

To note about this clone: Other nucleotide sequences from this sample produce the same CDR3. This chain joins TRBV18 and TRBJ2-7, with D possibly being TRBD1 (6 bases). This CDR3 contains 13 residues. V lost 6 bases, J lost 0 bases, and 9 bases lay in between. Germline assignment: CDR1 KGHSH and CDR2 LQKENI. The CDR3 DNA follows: TGTGCCAGCTCCCGGGACAACTCCTACGAGCAGTACTTC. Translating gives CASSRDNSYEQYF.

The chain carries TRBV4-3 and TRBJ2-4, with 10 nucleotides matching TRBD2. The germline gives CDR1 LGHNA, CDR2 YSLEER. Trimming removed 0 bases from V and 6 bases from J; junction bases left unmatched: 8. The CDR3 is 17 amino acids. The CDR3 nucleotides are TGCGCCAGCAGCCAAGATGTCAGCGGGAGGGCCGGAAACATTCAGTACTTC. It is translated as CASSQDVSGRAGNIQYF.

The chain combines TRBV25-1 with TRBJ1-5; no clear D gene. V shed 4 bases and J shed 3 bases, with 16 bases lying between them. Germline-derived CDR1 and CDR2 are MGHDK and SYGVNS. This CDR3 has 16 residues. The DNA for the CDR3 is TGTGCCAGCAGTGGAGAGACCGGGAGGAACAATCAGCCCCAGCATTTT. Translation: CASSGETGRNNQPQHF.

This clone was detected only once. The DNA for the CDR3 is TGTGCCAGCGCCCGGGGACAGAGCTCCTACAATGAGCAGTTCTTC. This translates into CASARGQSSYNEQFF. The rearrangement uses TRBV18 and TRBJ2-1, with TRBD1 identical over 7 bases. From germline, CDR1 is KGHSH and CDR2 LQKENI. The CDR3 covers 15 residues. V dropped 8 bases and J dropped 0; count of bases not matched to a gene: 7.

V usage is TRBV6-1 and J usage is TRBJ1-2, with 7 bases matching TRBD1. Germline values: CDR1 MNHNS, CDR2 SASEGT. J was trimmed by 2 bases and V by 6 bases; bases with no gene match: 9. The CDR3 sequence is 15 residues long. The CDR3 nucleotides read TGTGCCAGCAGCCTCAGCCTACAGGGGAACTATGGCTACACCTTC. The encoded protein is CASSLSLQGNYGYTF.

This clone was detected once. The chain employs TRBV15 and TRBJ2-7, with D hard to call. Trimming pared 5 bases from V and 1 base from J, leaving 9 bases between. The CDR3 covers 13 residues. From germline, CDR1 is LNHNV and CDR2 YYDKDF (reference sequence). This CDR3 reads CATSGMKSYEQYF. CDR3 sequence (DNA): TGTGCCACCAGCGGAATGAAATCCTACGAGCAGTACTTC.

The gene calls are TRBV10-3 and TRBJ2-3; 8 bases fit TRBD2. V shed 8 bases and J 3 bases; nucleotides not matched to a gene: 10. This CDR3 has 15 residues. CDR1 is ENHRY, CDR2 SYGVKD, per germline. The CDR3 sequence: CAIAGRGGITDTQYF. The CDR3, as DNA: TGTGCCATCGCGGGTCGGGGGGGGATTACAGATACGCAGTATTTT.

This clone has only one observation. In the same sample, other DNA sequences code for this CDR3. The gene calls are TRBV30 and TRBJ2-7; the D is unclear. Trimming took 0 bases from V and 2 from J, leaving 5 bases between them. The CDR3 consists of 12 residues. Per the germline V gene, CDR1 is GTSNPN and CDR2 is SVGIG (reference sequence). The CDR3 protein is CAWSVSAYEQYF. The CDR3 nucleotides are TGTGCCTGGAGTGTATCAGCCTACGAGCAGTACTTC.

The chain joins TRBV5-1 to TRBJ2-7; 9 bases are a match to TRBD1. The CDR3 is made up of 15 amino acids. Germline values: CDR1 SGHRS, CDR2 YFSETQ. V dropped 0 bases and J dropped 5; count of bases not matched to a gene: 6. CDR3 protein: CASSLAGQGPNEQYF. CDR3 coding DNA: TGCGCCAGCAGCTTGGCGGGACAGGGACCTAACGAGCAGTACTTC.

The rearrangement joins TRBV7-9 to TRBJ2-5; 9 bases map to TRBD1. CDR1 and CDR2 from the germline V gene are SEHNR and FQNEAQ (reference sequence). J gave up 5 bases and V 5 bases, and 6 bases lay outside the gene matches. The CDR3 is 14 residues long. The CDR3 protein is CASSIQGARETQYF. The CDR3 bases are TGTGCCAGCAGCATACAGGGGGCGAGGGAGACCCAGTACTTC.

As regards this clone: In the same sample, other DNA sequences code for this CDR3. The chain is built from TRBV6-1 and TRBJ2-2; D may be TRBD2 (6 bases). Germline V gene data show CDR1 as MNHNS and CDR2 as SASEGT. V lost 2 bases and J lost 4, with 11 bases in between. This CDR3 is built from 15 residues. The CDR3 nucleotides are TGTGCCAGCAGTGAACGTCGGGGGACCACCGGGGAGCTGTTTTTT. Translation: CASSERRGTTGELFF.

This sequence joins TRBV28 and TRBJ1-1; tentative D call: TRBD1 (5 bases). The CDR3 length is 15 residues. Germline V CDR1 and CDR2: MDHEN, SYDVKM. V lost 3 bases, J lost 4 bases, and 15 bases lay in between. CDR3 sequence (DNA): TGTGCCAGCAGTTTGATGGCAGGGAAGAGCACTGAAGCTTTCTTT. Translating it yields CASSLMAGKSTEAFF.

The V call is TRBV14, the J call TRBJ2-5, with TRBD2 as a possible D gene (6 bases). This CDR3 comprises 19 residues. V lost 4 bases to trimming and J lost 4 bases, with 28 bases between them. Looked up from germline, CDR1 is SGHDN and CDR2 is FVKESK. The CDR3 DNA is TGTGCCAGCAGCCCCCCCCGTGGTCTTCAGGAGGGGAAGGGAGAGACCCAGTACTTC. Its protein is CASSPPRGLQEGKGETQYF.

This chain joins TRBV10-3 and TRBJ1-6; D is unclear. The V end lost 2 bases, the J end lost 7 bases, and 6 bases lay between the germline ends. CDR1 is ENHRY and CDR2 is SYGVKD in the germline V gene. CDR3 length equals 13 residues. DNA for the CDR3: TGTGCCATCAGTGAGGAGTCCAATTCACCCCTCCACTTT. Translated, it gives CAISEESNSPLHF.

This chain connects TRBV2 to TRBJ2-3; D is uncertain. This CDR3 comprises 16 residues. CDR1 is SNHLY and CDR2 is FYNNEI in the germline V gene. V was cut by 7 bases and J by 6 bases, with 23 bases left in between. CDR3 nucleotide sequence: TGTGCCAGCACTCTGCAATTTGGGGTCGGGCAGGATACGCAGTATTTT. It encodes CASTLQFGVGQDTQYF.

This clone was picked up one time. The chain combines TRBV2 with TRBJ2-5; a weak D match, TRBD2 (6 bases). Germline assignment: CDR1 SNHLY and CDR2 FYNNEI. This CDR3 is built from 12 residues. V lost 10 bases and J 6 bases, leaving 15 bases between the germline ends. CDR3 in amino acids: CATLLGGQTQYF. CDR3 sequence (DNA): TGTGCCACCCTGCTGGGGGGACAGACCCAGTACTTC.

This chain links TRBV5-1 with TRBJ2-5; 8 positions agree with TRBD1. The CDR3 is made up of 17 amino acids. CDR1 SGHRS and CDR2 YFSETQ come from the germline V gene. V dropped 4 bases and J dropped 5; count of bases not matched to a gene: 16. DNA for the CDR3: TGCGCCAGCAGCGTCGGACAGGGCGACAGTGTCGGGGAGACCCAGTACTTC. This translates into CASSVGQGDSVGETQYF.

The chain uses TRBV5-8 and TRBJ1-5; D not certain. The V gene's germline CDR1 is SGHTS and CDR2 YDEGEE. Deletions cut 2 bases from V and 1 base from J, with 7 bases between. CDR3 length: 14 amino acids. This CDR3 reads CASSLGGSNQPQHF. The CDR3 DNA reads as TGTGCCAGCAGCTTAGGCGGGAGCAATCAGCCCCAGCATTTT.

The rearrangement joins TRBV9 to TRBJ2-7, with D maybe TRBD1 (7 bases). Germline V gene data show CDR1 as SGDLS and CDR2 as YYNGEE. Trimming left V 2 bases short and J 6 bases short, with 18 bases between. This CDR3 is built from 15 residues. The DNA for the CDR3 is TGTGCCAGCAGCGTCGGACAGGCTCGCGGGGTCGAGCAGTACTTC. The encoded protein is CASSVGQARGVEQYF.

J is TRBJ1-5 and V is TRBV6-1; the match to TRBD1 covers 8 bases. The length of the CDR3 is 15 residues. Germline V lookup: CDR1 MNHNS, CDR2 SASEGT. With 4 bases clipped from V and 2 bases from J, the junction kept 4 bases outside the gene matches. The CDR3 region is CASSAPTGGNQPQHF. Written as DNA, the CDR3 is TGTGCCAGCAGTGCCCCGACAGGGGGCAATCAGCCCCAGCATTTT.

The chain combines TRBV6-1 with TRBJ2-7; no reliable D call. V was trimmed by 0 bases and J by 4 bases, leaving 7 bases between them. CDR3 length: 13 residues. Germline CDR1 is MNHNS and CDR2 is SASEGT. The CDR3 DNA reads TGTGCCAGCAGTGAAGCGCGAAATTACGAGCAGTACTTC. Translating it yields CASSEARNYEQYF.